These 21 T cell receptor beta chains were sequenced from one sample in a study of blood T cell repertoires in COVID-19. Libraries were prepared by immunoSEQ multiplex PCR; TCRdb keeps only in-frame clonotypes and omits some of them. The table lists over 12,000 clones, 86% of them singletons, with around 15% in the top ten. Sequencing was performed on peripheral blood. The source is a human donor in a cohort sampled during active COVID-19.

This clone was seen a handful of times. This chain uses TRBV6-5 with TRBJ1-2; no firm D call. There are 14 residues in the CDR3. The germline V gene has CDR1 MNHEY and CDR2 SVGAGI. Trimming pared 2 bases from V and 6 bases from J, leaving 13 bases between. The CDR3 sequence is CASSYTRSKHGYTF. The CDR3 bases are TGTGCCAGCAGTTACACCCGGAGTAAGCATGGCTACACCTTC.

This chain joins TRBV7-2 and TRBJ2-7; D is undetermined. Germline V gives CDR1 SGHTA, CDR2 FQGNSA. V lost 1 base to trimming and J lost 6 bases, with 10 bases between them. The CDR3 is 13 amino acids. The CDR3 coding sequence is TGTGCCAGCAGCTTAGAACGCTCCGGCGAGCAGTACTTC. It specifies CASSLERSGEQYF.

This sequence joins TRBV6-1 and TRBJ2-5, with D perhaps matching TRBD1 (5 bases). Germline V lookup: CDR1 MNHNS, CDR2 SASEGT. The CDR3 runs 15 residues. Deletions cut 1 base from V and 0 bases from J, with 9 bases between. The chain's CDR3 is CASSEETAYQETQYF. CDR3 bases: TGTGCCAGCAGTGAAGAGACAGCGTACCAAGAGACCCAGTACTTC.

This chain joins TRBV12-3 or TRBV12-4 and TRBJ2-7; D is unclear. The germline V and J ends were trimmed by 4 bases and 2 bases, with 9 bases remaining between them. The length of the CDR3 is 13 residues. For the CDR3, the DNA is TGTGCCAGCAGTTCCACAGTTACCTACGAGCAGTACTTC. Translation gives CASSSTVTYEQYF.

This clone showed up just a few times. The chain carries TRBV5-1 and TRBJ1-4, with unresolved D. V was cut by 0 bases and J by 0 bases, with 9 bases left in between. The germline V gene encodes CDR1 SGHRS and CDR2 YFSETQ. The CDR3 is 16 amino acids. CDR3 bases: TGCGCCAGCAGCTTGGGGGCAGCTGCAACTAATGAAAAACTGTTTTTT. Translating it yields CASSLGAAATNEKLFF.

The chain employs TRBV4-1 and TRBJ2-7, with D possibly TRBD1 on 6 matching bases. With 0 bases removed from V and 2 bases from J, the gap between germline ends came to 11 bases. CDR3 length: 15 amino acids. CDR1 and CDR2 from the germline V gene are MGHRA and YSYEKL. Here the CDR3 reads CASSQDRGRTYEQYF. DNA for the CDR3: TGCGCCAGCAGCCAAGACAGGGGTCGAACCTACGAGCAGTACTTC.

The CDR3, as DNA: TGTGCCAGCTCACGGACCAAGAGCGGGGGTGCCTACAATGAGCAGTTCTTC. It is translated as CASSRTKSGGAYNEQFF. The rearrangement links TRBV18 to TRBJ2-1, with 8 nucleotides matching TRBD2. The CDR3 runs 17 residues. With 4 bases clipped from V and 2 bases from J, the junction kept 10 bases outside the gene matches. From germline, CDR1 is KGHSH and CDR2 LQKENI.

V usage is TRBV4-3 and J usage is TRBJ2-1; TRBD1 might be the D (6 bases). CDR1 is LGHNA and CDR2 is YSLEER in the germline V gene. V was clipped by 0 bases and J by 0 bases, with 12 bases between them. The CDR3 contains 17 residues. CDR3 region: CASSQDLGASSYNEQFF. The CDR3 nucleotides are TGCGCCAGCAGCCAAGATCTGGGGGCTAGCTCCTACAATGAGCAGTTCTTC.

The chain combines TRBV5-4 with TRBJ2-7, with 7 bases fitting TRBD1. Germline CDR1 SGHNT, CDR2 YYREEE (reference sequence). This CDR3 spans 13 amino acids. Trimming removed 5 bases from V and 6 bases from J; junction bases left unmatched: 8. CDR3 protein: CASSWTGKGEQYF. CDR3 sequence (DNA): TGTGCCAGCAGTTGGACAGGAAAGGGCGAGCAGTACTTC.

The V gene is TRBV7-9, the J gene TRBJ1-1, with TRBD1 as a possible D gene (6 bases). The CDR3 totals 15 residues. Per the germline V gene, CDR1 is SEHNR and CDR2 is FQNEAQ (reference sequence). V gave up 5 bases and J gave up 5 bases, with 18 bases separating them. This chain's CDR3 is CASSPPGGRWTEAFF. The CDR3 coding sequence is TGTGCCAGCAGCCCCCCCGGGGGGCGTTGGACTGAAGCTTTCTTT.

The rearrangement links TRBV5-4 to TRBJ1-2, with D maybe TRBD1 (6 bases). Trimming cost V 4 bases and J 8 bases, with 15 bases left between them. The germline V gene encodes CDR1 SGHNT and CDR2 YYREEE (reference sequence). This CDR3 region has 13 residues. The DNA of the CDR3 is TGTGCCAGCAGCCAGGTGGGGGGGCGAGGCTACACCTTC. Translated: CASSQVGGRGYTF.

This chain joins TRBV4-2 and TRBJ2-5; 10 bases agree with TRBD1. CDR1 is LGHNA, CDR2 YNFKEQ, per germline. The ends lost 2 bases at V and 5 bases at J; junction bases unmatched: 5. The CDR3 is 15 amino acids. The CDR3 here is CASSQPWGQGETQYF. As DNA, the CDR3 is TGTGCCAGCAGCCAACCTTGGGGACAGGGGGAGACCCAGTACTTC.

The chain couples TRBV3-1 (or the pseudogene TRBV3-2) to TRBJ1-2; D is unresolved. Germline CDR1 reads LGHDT; CDR2 reads YNNKEL (reference sequence). The V end lost 2 bases, the J end lost 1 base, and 20 bases lay between the germline ends. The CDR3 is made up of 18 amino acids. Here the CDR3 reads CASSQMAGGVRINYGYTF. CDR3 coding DNA: TGTGCCAGCAGCCAAATGGCGGGTGGGGTGAGAATTAACTATGGCTACACCTTC.

V and J are TRBV6-5 and TRBJ2-3; 10 bases align to TRBD1. The CDR3 totals 15 residues. V was clipped by 6 bases and J by 3 bases; unmatched bases: 6. Germline values: CDR1 MNHEY, CDR2 SVGAGI. CDR3 nucleotides: TGTGCCAGCAGGGACCCGGGACAGGGGACAGATACGCAGTATTTT. This encodes CASRDPGQGTDTQYF.

The chain uses TRBV7-2 and TRBJ2-3; 9 bases align to TRBD2. The germline gives CDR1 SGHTA, CDR2 FQGNSA. V was clipped by 3 bases and J by 1 base; unmatched bases: 5. CDR3 length equals 16 residues. CDR3 in DNA: TGTGCCAGCAGCTTGATCCCTAGCGGGGGCACAGATACGCAGTATTTT. Amino acid sequence: CASSLIPSGGTDTQYF.

The chain carries TRBV7-9 and TRBJ1-2; tentatively, D is TRBD1 (5 bases). Deletions cut 6 bases from V and 3 bases from J, with 17 bases between. The CDR3 has 15 residues. In germline, CDR1 is SEHNR, CDR2 FQNEAQ (reference sequence). This CDR3 is CASSFWGREDYGYTF. DNA for the CDR3: TGTGCCAGCAGTTTTTGGGGACGGGAGGACTATGGCTACACCTTC.

This clone was recorded only once. V gene TRBV9 combines with J gene TRBJ1-1, with 9 nucleotides matching TRBD1. CDR1 is SGDLS and CDR2 is YYNGEE in the germline V gene. The CDR3 is made up of 13 amino acids. Unmatched junction bases numbered 5, after V lost 8 bases and J lost 3 bases. This CDR3 reads CARGDRGDTEAFF. In DNA, the CDR3 is TGTGCCAGGGGCGACAGGGGGGACACTGAAGCTTTCTTT.

Here the CDR3 DNA reads TGTGCCAGTAGTACTACAGGGGATTATGGCTACACCTTC. Protein product: CASSTTGDYGYTF. This chain links TRBV19 with TRBJ1-2; 7 bases fit TRBD1. Germline-derived CDR1 and CDR2 are LNHDA and SQIVND (reference sequence). The V segment lost 4 bases and the J segment 5 bases; nucleotides outside the gene matches: 4. The CDR3 has 13 residues. The entire variable domain, with the rest obtained from reference TRBV19 and TRBJ1-2, is as follows: DGGITQSPKYLFRKEGQNVTLSCEQNLNHDAMYWYRQDPGQGLRLIYYSQIVNDFQKGDIAEGYSVSREKKESFPLTVTSAQKNPTAFYLCASSTTGDYGYTFGSGTRLTVV.

The chain couples TRBV7-2 to TRBJ2-5; D is unclear. With 3 bases removed from V and 5 bases from J, the gap between germline ends came to 10 bases. Germline V gene lookup returns CDR1 SGHTA and CDR2 FQGNSA. The CDR3 length is 13 residues. CDR3 residues: CASSFSVRETQYF. In nucleotides, the CDR3 is TGTGCCAGCAGCTTTTCGGTCAGGGAGACCCAGTACTTC.

The chain couples TRBV5-1 to TRBJ1-1; D is unresolved. CDR3 size: 14 residues. Deletions cut 4 bases from V and 6 bases from J, with 16 bases between. CDR1 and CDR2 from the germline V gene are SGHRS and YFSETQ. The CDR3 DNA reads as TGCGCCAGCAGCGAAGGGTTTGGCGGGGCTGAAGCTTTCTTT. Its translation: CASSEGFGGAEAFF.

This clone was picked up one time. The chain joins TRBV7-3 to TRBJ1-2; 9 bases line up with TRBD1. V lost 5 bases to trimming and J lost 5 bases; unmatched junction nucleotides: 3. Germline lookup yields CDR1 SGHTA and CDR2 FQGTGA. The CDR3 spans 13 residues. For the CDR3, the DNA is TGTGCCAGCAGCCCGGGACAGGGATATGGCTACACCTTC. Translated, it gives CASSPGQGYGYTF.